This T cell receptor (beta chain) was captured by sequencing in a study of blood T cell repertoires in COVID-19. At the level of the study: In each case, the material was cDNA or gDNA derived from T cells, B-cell-depleted T cells, or PBMCs.

Per the germline V gene, CDR1 is MNHEY and CDR2 is SMNVEV (reference sequence). This CDR3 is built from 15 residues. Trimming pared 2 bases from V and 0 bases from J, leaving 8 bases between. Assay used: immunoSEQ multiplex PCR; TCRdb lists only in-frame clones, some missing. The sample shows over 300,000 clones, about four fifths of them seen only once. V is TRBV27 and J is TRBJ1-3; tentatively, D is TRBD1 (5 bases). The clonotype was recovered from a woman in her forties or fifties with acute or convalescent COVID-19. The sample was peripheral blood. CDR3 sequence reads: CASSLGALSGNTIYF. The CDR3 DNA follows: TGTGCCAGCAGTTTAGGGGCTCTCTCTGGAAACACCATATATTTT.